This T cell receptor (beta chain) is from a study of shared clonotypes between healthy human individuals. Study-level background: CD4 naive and memory got three plates each, CD8 naive two, CD8 memory one.

A word on this clone: This specimen includes other DNA sequences encoding the same CDR3.

The V and J ends lost 3 bases and 0 bases respectively, with 6 bases between them. CDR1 is SEHNR and CDR2 is FQNEAQ in the germline V gene (reference sequence). The CDR3 runs 14 residues. Naive CD8 cells comprised CD45RO-negative, CCR7-positively selected cells, excluding terminally differentiated effector memory CD45RA+ cells. The authors loaded 200 ng DNA, 28,000 or so T cell genomes, into sorted-subset replicate PCRs. The method was immunoSEQ multiplex PCR; TCRdb's version includes in-frame clones alone and lacks a portion of them. This sample carries about 820,000 clones, 90% to 95% of them seen once, and the ten largest clones take 24%.

The sequenced material came from naive CD8+ T cells sorted from blood. V and J are TRBV7-9 and TRBJ1-3; no definite D call. The receptor was derived from a man aged 25 to 40 in good health. CDR3 in DNA: TGTGCCAGCAGCTTGTCAAGCTCTGGAAACACCATATATTTT. It is translated as CASSLSSSGNTIYF. Complete variable domain (other parts from reference TRBV7-9 and TRBJ1-3): DTGVSQNPRHKITKRGQNVTFRCDPISEHNRLYWYRQTLGQGPEFLTYFQNEAQLEKSRLLSDRFSAERPKGSFSTLEIQRTEQGDSAMYLCASSLSSSGNTIYFGEGSWLTVV.